The 11 T cell receptor beta chains listed next were all sequenced from one sample in a study of CD8+CD57+ T cells in acquired aplastic anemia. The sequenced patients had an expansion of CD8+CD57+ cells seen by flow cytometry. Profiles of TCR beta VDJ and CDR3 were generated from a genomic DNA template. TCRdb reanalysed the reads using MiXCR and keeps one entry per CDR3 protein. The sample includes 200,000 to 250,000 distinct CDR3 sequences, under 55% of them seen just once. Sequenced sample: sorted CD4+, CD8+, or CD8+CD57+ T cells (not recorded which) from PBMCs. Receptors originate from a human donor with aplastic anemia.

This chain links TRBV19 with TRBJ2-5, with TRBD2 matching over 12 bases. There are 16 residues in the CDR3. Germline CDR1 is LNHDA and CDR2 is SQIVND (reference sequence). Trimming took 4 bases from V and 8 from J; bases not matched to a gene: 11. Here the CDR3 reads CASSKVLAGGIPTQYF. The CDR3, as DNA: TGTGCCAGTAGTAAAGTTCTAGCGGGGGGGATCCCCACCCAGTACTTC.

With regard to this clonotype: A much larger clonotype is one base distant, so this may be a read error. This chain uses TRBV5-4 with TRBJ2-1; D remains unclear. Germline V gene lookup returns CDR1 SGHNT and CDR2 YYREEE (reference sequence). The CDR3 is 13 residues long. The CDR3, as DNA: TGTGCCAGCAGCCCGACATCCTACAATGGGCAGTTCTTC. Protein sequence: CASSPTSYNGQFF.

About this clonotype itself: The junction departs from the called germline gene at one end, perhaps through a read error. The genes are TRBV7-2 and TRBJ2-7; TRBD1 matches at 11 bases. The CDR3 is 15 residues long. Germline CDR1 SGHTA, CDR2 FQGNSA. Here the CDR3 DNA reads TGTGCCAGCAGCCCCCGGACAGGGGGCGGGTACGAGCGGTACTTC. Protein: CASSPRTGGGYERYF.

V and J are TRBV12-3 or TRBV12-4 and TRBJ2-6, with a possible D match to TRBD2 (5 bases). This CDR3 has 21 amino acids. Trimming removed 1 base at V and 2 bases at J, with 24 bases between. CDR3 in amino acids: CASSLDGVALYPKPGANVLTF. The CDR3 DNA is TGTGCCAGCAGTTTAGACGGAGTAGCGCTCTACCCGAAGCCTGGGGCCAACGTCCTGACTTTC.

J is TRBJ2-7 and V is TRBV7-9; D tentatively fits TRBD1 or TRBD2 (6 bases each). The CDR3 spans 14 residues. The germline CDR1 and CDR2 sequences are SEHNR and FQNEAQ (reference sequence). V lost 1 base, J lost 7 bases, and 14 bases lay in between. This CDR3 is CASSLGSGAGEQYV. The CDR3 DNA follows: TGTGCCAGCAGCTTAGGATCGGGGGCCGGGGAGCAGTACGTC.

The table lists this clonotype with a few counts. A much larger clone is a single base away; this may be a read error. This rearrangement joins TRBV5-1 to TRBJ2-1; D is perhaps TRBD2 (7 bases). The CDR3 has 15 residues. Germline-derived CDR1 and CDR2 are SGHRS and YFSETQ. V was clipped by 1 base and J by 3 bases, with 11 bases between them. CDR3 nucleotide sequence: TGCGCCAGCAGCTTGCAAGGGGGGGACTACAATGAGCAGTTCTTC. Amino acids: CASSLQGGDYNEQFF. Supplemented by reference TRBV5-1 and TRBJ2-1, the full variable domain reads KAGVTQTPRYLIKTRGQQVTLSCSPISGHRSVSWYQQTPGQGLQFLFEYFSETQRNKGNFPGRFSGRQFSNSRSEMNVSTLELGDSALYLCASSLQGGDYNEQFFGPGTRLTVL.

The chain couples TRBV19 to TRBJ1-5, with D possibly TRBD1 on 5 matching bases. The CDR3 covers 13 residues. From germline, CDR1 is LNHDA and CDR2 SQIVND (reference sequence). V gave up 8 bases and J gave up 6 bases, with 14 bases separating them. CDR3 DNA sequence: TGTGCCAGTTCGCGGGGGGACGGTCAGCCCCAGCATTTT. Its translation: CASSRGDGQPQHF.

This clonotype was seen repeatedly, ten times or more. The chain combines TRBV6-1 with TRBJ1-1; D is possibly TRBD1 (5 bases). There are 15 residues in the CDR3. The V end lost 1 base, the J end lost 2 bases, and 11 bases lay between the germline ends. Germline CDR1 MNHNS, CDR2 SASEGT. The CDR3 region is CASSEDWGVNTEAFF. The CDR3 nucleotides are TGTGCCAGCAGTGAAGATTGGGGGGTCAACACTGAAGCTTTCTTT.

This CDR3 is CSASGLSDTEAFF. The CDR3 DNA reads as TGCAGTGCTTCGGGACTTTCGGACACTGAAGCTTTCTTT. The chain has TRBV20-1 and TRBJ1-1, with D possibly being TRBD1 (5 bases). The CDR3 has 13 residues. V gave up 5 bases and J gave up 3 bases, with 13 bases separating them. Germline-derived CDR1 and CDR2 are DFQATT and SNEGSKA (reference sequence).

The chain joins TRBV5-1 to TRBJ1-3; no clear D gene. V lost 1 base and J 0 bases, leaving 8 bases between the germline ends. Germline CDR1 and CDR2: SGHRS and YFSETQ. CDR3 length: 15 amino acids. The CDR3 DNA reads as TGCGCCAGCAGCTTGAGTCTGGCCTCTGGAAACACCATATATTTT. The encoded protein is CASSLSLASGNTIYF.

Turning to this clonotype: Given a much more abundant clone one base away, this may be a read error. The rearrangement joins TRBV6-6 to TRBJ1-1; D uncertain. Trimming stripped 10 bases from V and 7 bases from J, with 16 bases between. The CDR3 has 12 amino acids. Germline V CDR1 and CDR2: MNHNY, SVGAGI (reference sequence). CDR3 sequence (DNA): TGTGCCACCACACGAGGCGGCATTGAAGCTTTCTTT. It is translated as CATTRGGIEAFF.